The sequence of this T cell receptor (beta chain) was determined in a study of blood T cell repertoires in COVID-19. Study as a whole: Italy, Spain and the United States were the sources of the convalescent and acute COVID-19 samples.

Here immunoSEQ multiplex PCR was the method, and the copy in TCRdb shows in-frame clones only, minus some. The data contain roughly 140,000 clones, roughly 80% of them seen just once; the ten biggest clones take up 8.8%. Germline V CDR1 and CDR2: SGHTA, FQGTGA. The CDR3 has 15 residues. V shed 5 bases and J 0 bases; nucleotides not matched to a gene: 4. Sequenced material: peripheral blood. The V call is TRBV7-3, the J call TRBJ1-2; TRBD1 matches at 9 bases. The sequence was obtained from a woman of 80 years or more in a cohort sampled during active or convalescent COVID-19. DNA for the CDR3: TGTGCCAGCAGCCCCCGACAGGGGGCTAACTATGGCTACACCTTC. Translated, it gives CASSPRQGANYGYTF.